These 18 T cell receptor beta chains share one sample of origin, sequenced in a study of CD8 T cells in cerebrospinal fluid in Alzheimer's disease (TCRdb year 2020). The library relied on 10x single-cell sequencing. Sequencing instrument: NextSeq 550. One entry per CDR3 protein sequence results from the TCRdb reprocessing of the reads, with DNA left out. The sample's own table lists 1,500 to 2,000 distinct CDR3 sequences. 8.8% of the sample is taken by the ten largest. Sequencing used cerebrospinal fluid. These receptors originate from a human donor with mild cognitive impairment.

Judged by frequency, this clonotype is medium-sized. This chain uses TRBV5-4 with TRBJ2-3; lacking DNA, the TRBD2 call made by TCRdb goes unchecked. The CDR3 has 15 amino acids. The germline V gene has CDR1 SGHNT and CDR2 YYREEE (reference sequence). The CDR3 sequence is CAARREAGSTDTQYF.

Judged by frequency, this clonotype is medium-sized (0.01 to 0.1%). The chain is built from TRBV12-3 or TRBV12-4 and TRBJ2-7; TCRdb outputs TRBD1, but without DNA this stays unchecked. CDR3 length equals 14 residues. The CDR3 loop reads CASSPGGSPYEQYF.

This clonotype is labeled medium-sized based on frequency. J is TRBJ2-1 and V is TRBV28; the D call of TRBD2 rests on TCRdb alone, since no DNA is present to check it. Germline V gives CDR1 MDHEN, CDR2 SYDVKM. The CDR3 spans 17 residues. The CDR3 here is CASSLSPGRLTYNEQFF.

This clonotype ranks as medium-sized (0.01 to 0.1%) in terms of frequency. CDR3 in amino acids: CATRQAGETQYF. V gene TRBV19 combines with J gene TRBJ2-5; TCRdb proposes TRBD1, but this gene call is untestable without DNA. The length of the CDR3 is 12 residues. The germline CDR1 and CDR2 sequences are LNHDA and SQIVND (reference sequence).

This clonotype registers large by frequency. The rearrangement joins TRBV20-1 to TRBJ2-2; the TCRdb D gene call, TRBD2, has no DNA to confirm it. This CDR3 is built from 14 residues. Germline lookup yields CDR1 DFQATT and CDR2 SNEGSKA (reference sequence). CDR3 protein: CSAPRAGNTGELFF.

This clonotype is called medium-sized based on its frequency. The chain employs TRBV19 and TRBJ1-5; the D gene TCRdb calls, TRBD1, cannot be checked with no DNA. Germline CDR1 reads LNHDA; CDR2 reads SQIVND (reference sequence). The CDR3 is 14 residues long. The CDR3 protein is CASSLGGAGQPQHF.

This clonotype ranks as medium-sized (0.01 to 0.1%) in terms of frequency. CDR3 protein: CASRLRTYEQYF. The gene calls are TRBV12-3 or TRBV12-4 and TRBJ2-7. This CDR3 region has 12 residues.

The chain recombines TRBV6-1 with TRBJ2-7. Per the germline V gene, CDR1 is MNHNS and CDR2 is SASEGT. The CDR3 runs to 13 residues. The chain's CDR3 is CASSEGLYYEQYF.

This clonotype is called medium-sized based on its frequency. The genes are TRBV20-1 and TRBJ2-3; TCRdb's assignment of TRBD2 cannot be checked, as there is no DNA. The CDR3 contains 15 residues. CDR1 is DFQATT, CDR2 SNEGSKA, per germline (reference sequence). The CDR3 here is CSARDLGGGGDTQYF.

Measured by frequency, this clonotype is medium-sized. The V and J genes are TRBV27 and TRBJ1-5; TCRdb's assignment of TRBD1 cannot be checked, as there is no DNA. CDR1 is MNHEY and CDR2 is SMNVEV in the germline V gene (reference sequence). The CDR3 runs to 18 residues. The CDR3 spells CASSPGQGAGWGNQPQHF.

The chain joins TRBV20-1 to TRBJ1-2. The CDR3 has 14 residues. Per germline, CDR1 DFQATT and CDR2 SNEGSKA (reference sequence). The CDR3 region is CSARDEGEGYGYTF.

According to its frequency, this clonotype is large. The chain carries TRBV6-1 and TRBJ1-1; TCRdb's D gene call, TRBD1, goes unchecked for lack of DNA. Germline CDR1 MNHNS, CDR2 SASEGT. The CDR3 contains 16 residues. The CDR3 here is CASSERFRQGRAEAFF.

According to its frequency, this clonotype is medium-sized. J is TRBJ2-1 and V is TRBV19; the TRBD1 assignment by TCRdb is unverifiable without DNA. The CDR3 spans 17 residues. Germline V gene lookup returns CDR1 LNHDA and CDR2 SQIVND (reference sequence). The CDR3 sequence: CASSILSGPSSYNEQFF.

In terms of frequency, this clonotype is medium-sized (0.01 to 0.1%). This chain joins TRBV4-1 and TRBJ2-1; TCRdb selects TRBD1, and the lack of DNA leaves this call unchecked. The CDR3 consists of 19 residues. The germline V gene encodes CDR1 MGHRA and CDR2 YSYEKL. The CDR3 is CASSQDRLGFQGGYNEQFF.

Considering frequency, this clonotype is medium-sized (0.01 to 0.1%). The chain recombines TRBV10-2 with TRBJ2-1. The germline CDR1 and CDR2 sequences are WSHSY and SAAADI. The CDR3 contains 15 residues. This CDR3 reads CASSELDPTYNEQFF.

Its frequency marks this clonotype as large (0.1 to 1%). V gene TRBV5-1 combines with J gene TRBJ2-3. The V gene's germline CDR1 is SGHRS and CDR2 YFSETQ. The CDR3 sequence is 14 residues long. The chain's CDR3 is CASSSGGVTDTQYF.

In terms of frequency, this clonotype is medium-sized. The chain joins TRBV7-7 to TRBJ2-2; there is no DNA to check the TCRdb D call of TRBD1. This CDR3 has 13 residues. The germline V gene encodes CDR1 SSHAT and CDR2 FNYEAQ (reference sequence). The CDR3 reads CASSLGGTGELFF.

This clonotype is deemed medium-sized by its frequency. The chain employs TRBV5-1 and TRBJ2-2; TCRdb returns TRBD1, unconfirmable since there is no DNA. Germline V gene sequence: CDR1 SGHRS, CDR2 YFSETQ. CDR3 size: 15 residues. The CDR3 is CASRLGAPNTGELFF.